The 23 T cell receptor beta chains listed next were all sequenced from one sample in a study of T cells in localized non-small cell lung cancer. Measured with immunoSEQ multiplex PCR; TCRdb has only the in-frame clones, and not every one. The sample gives around 26,000 clones, around 90% of which show up once; approximately 2.9% is in the top ten. The sequencing used peripheral blood, collected before any cancer treatment. These receptors were collected from a woman between 18 and 49 years old with stage I lung adenocarcinoma.

The V gene is TRBV29-1, the J gene TRBJ1-3; D gene ambiguous. Germline lookup yields CDR1 SQVTM and CDR2 ANQGSEA. The CDR3 loop spans 13 amino acids. The V and J ends lost 4 bases and 0 bases respectively, with 7 bases between them. CDR3 in DNA: TGCAGCGTTGTCATCTCCTCTGGAAACACCATATATTTT. As protein: CSVVISSGNTIYF.

The chain has TRBV10-3 and TRBJ2-1; 12 nucleotides agree with TRBD2. V shed 2 bases, J shed 7 bases, and the junction held 3 bases outside the gene matches. Per germline, CDR1 ENHRY and CDR2 SYGVKD. The CDR3 consists of 15 residues. In DNA form, the CDR3 reads TGTGCCATCAGTGAGCTAGCGGGAGGGGAGAATGAGCAGTTCTTC. Translating gives CAISELAGGENEQFF.

V is TRBV27 and J is TRBJ2-1; the D is unclear. This CDR3 is 16 amino acids long. Trimming pared 5 bases from V and 10 bases from J, leaving 24 bases between. Looked up from germline, CDR1 is MNHEY and CDR2 is SMNVEV (reference sequence). As DNA, the CDR3 is TGTGCCAGCAGTCACGACGCTTTTGGGCCCCATTTCGAGCAGTTCTTC. It codes for CASSHDAFGPHFEQFF.

This chain links TRBV9 with TRBJ1-3, with no clear D. Germline loops: CDR1 SGDLS, CDR2 YYNGEE. The CDR3 sequence is 16 residues long. The V end lost 0 bases, the J end lost 3 bases, and 13 bases lay between the germline ends. Here the CDR3 DNA reads TGTGCCAGCAGCGTAGTCCCGGAGCTCTTTGGAAACACCATATATTTT. Translated: CASSVVPELFGNTIYF.

The V gene is TRBV5-1, the J gene TRBJ2-3, with D perhaps matching TRBD2 (6 bases). The length of the CDR3 is 17 residues. V lost 0 bases, J lost 0 bases, and 14 bases lay in between. CDR1 SGHRS and CDR2 YFSETQ come from the germline V gene. In DNA form, the CDR3 reads TGCGCCAGCAGCTTGGAGGGACTGGCCTCTAGCACAGATACGCAGTATTTT. Protein sequence: CASSLEGLASSTDTQYF.

The chain recombines TRBV7-6 with TRBJ2-7; 8 positions match TRBD1. The CDR3 runs to 15 residues. CDR1 and CDR2 from the germline V gene are SGHVS and FNYEAQ. V lost 1 base, J lost 2 bases, and 4 bases stayed unmatched. The CDR3 DNA reads TGTGCCAGCAGCTTAGGCGACAGGGGAGCCTACGAGCAGTACTTC. This sequence encodes CASSLGDRGAYEQYF.

This chain uses TRBV28 with TRBJ1-1; D is uncertain. This CDR3 is built from 14 residues. The V and J ends lost 6 bases and 4 bases respectively, with 15 bases between them. CDR1 is MDHEN, CDR2 SYDVKM, per germline. In DNA form, the CDR3 reads TGTGCCAGCAGCCCCCCCGGGCTGGTCACTGAAGCTTTCTTT. Protein product: CASSPPGLVTEAFF. The full variable domain, completed using reference TRBV28 and TRBJ1-1, is DVKVTQSSRYLVKRTGEKVFLECVQDMDHENMFWYRQDPGLGLRLIYFSYDVKMKEKGDIPEGYSVSREKKERFSLILESASTNQTSMYLCASSPPGLVTEAFFGQGTRLTVV.

The sample holds one count of this clone. V is TRBV18 and J is TRBJ2-1; 10 bases agree with TRBD2. CDR3 length equals 18 residues. CDR1 is KGHSH, CDR2 LQKENI, per germline. V lost 0 bases, J lost 2 bases, and 7 bases stayed unmatched. The chain's CDR3 is CASSPPSGREIAYNEQFF. The DNA of the CDR3 is TGTGCCAGCTCACCACCAAGCGGGAGGGAGATAGCCTACAATGAGCAGTTCTTC.

The gene calls are TRBV7-8 and TRBJ2-2; D unclear. The CDR3 runs to 16 residues. V was shortened by 0 bases and J by 0 bases, with 8 bases between the two germline ends. Germline assignment: CDR1 SGHVS and CDR2 FQNEAQ. This CDR3 reads CASSLAGFANTGELFF. The CDR3 coding sequence is TGTGCCAGCAGCTTAGCAGGGTTCGCGAACACCGGGGAGCTGTTTTTT. The full variable domain, with the rest looked up from reference TRBV7-8 and TRBJ2-2, is GAGVSQSPRYKVAKRGQDVALRCDPISGHVSLFWYQQALGQGPEFLTYFQNEAQLDKSGLPSDRFFAERPEGSVSTLKIQRTQQEDSAVYLCASSLAGFANTGELFFGEGSRLTVL.

This chain uses TRBV10-1 with TRBJ2-1; tentatively, D is TRBD2 (6 bases). The V end lost 8 bases, the J end lost 0 bases, and 26 bases lay between the germline ends. From germline, CDR1 is WNHNN and CDR2 SYGVQD (reference sequence). The CDR3 has 19 amino acids. CDR3 bases: TGCGCCAGCCCAACAACAGCGGGTTTGATAGGTCGCTCCTACAATGAGCAGTTCTTC. Its translation is CASPTTAGLIGRSYNEQFF.

The rearrangement joins TRBV5-5 to TRBJ1-2; 7 positions match TRBD1. Germline V gives CDR1 SGHKS, CDR2 YYEKEE (reference sequence). The CDR3 consists of 14 residues. The V gene end was trimmed by 4 bases and the J gene end by 4 bases; junction bases not matched to a gene: 7. CDR3 sequence: CASSTPGQFYGYTF. In DNA form, the CDR3 reads TGTGCCAGCAGCACTCCGGGACAGTTCTATGGCTACACCTTC. Based on the CDR3 plus reference TRBV5-5 and TRBJ1-2, the full variable domain is DAGVTQSPTHLIKTRGQQVTLRCSPISGHKSVSWYQQVLGQGPQFIFQYYEKEERGRGNFPDRFSARQFPNYSSELNVNALLLGDSALYLCASSTPGQFYGYTFGSGTRLTVV.

This clone was recorded only once. The V call is TRBV9, the J call TRBJ2-7; TRBD1 might be the D (6 bases). Trimming took off 0 bases at V and 3 bases at J, with 13 bases between the two ends. The V gene's germline CDR1 is SGDLS and CDR2 YYNGEE. CDR3 length: 15 amino acids. CDR3 DNA: TGTGCCAGCAGCGTAGCTCCGGACAGCTACTACGAGCAGTACTTC. It translates to CASSVAPDSYYEQYF.

This clone was found once. The chain is built from TRBV13 and TRBJ1-2; a possible D gene is TRBD1 (5 bases). CDR1 is PRHDT, CDR2 FYEKMQ, per germline (reference sequence). The ends were cut back, 4 bases at V and 8 bases at J, with 23 bases in the middle. The CDR3 has 16 amino acids. CDR3 coding DNA: TGTGCCAGCAGCTCCCTCCTTCGAACTATCGGGGGGGGCTACACCTTC. It specifies CASSSLLRTIGGGYTF.

The chain uses TRBV18 and TRBJ1-1, with D tentatively TRBD1 (6 bases). CDR3 length: 13 amino acids. V dropped 5 bases and J dropped 2 bases, with 9 bases sitting between them. Germline assignment: CDR1 KGHSH and CDR2 LQKENI. This chain's CDR3 is CASSEGENTEAFF. DNA for the CDR3: TGTGCCAGCTCAGAGGGGGAAAACACTGAAGCTTTCTTT.

The chain links TRBV13 to TRBJ2-1; D is tentatively TRBD1 or TRBD2 (5 bases each). The CDR3 is 16 residues long. CDR1 and CDR2 (germline): PRHDT, FYEKMQ (reference sequence). The germline V and J ends were trimmed by 3 bases and 1 base, with 13 bases remaining between them. DNA for the CDR3: TGTGCCAGCAGCTTCGGGACCGACTCTTCCTACAATGAGCAGTTCTTC. Protein product: CASSFGTDSSYNEQFF.

This chain links TRBV6-1 with TRBJ1-1; D gene uncertain. The CDR3 is 12 residues long. Germline assignment: CDR1 MNHNS and CDR2 SASEGT. The V and J ends lost 5 bases and 5 bases respectively, with 9 bases between them. The CDR3 here is CASSWVLTEAFF. CDR3 nucleotides: TGTGCCAGCAGTTGGGTCCTGACTGAAGCTTTCTTT.

The chain carries TRBV28 and TRBJ2-5, with D unresolved. The V and J ends lost 5 bases and 5 bases respectively, with 9 bases between them. Germline V lookup: CDR1 MDHEN, CDR2 SYDVKM. The CDR3 extends over 12 amino acids. The CDR3 spells CASSLSGETQYF. The CDR3, as DNA: TGTGCCAGCAGTCTCAGTGGTGAGACCCAGTACTTC.

V usage is TRBV6-1 and J usage is TRBJ2-5; 10 nucleotides match TRBD2. The CDR3 totals 15 residues. The ends lost 5 bases at V and 2 bases at J; junction bases unmatched: 5. Germline values: CDR1 MNHNS, CDR2 SASEGT. DNA for the CDR3: TGTGCCAGCAGTCGACTAGCGGGTGCTCAAGAGACCCAGTACTTC. It specifies CASSRLAGAQETQYF.

The CDR3 protein is CASRRSGADTGELFF. The CDR3 DNA reads TGTGCCAGCAGACGGAGCGGGGCGGACACCGGGGAGCTGTTTTTT. The chain has TRBV7-9 and TRBJ2-2; 7 bases line up with TRBD2. The CDR3 runs to 15 residues. CDR1 is SEHNR and CDR2 is FQNEAQ in the germline V gene (reference sequence). V was pared by 6 bases and J by 3 bases, with 7 bases of the junction left unmatched.

J is TRBJ1-1 and V is TRBV21-1. TRBV21-1 is designated a pseudogene. This CDR3 has 13 residues. CDR3 sequence: CASNTYGGARAFF. CDR3 DNA sequence: TGTGCCAGCAATACTTATGGGGGGGCTAGGGCTTTCTTT.

The V and J genes are TRBV4-3 and TRBJ1-1; D possibly corresponds to TRBD1 (5 bases). V dropped 4 bases and J dropped 0 bases, with 9 bases sitting between them. Germline lookup yields CDR1 LGHNA and CDR2 YSLEER. The CDR3 runs to 14 residues. CDR3 bases: TGCGCCAGCAGCCGGGGACGTATGAACACTGAAGCTTTCTTT. This codes for CASSRGRMNTEAFF.

V gene TRBV19 combines with J gene TRBJ2-1; TRBD2 aligns across 8 bases. The trim removed 10 bases at V and 6 bases at J, leaving 14 bases unmatched. CDR1 LNHDA and CDR2 SQIVND come from the germline V gene (reference sequence). CDR3 length equals 15 residues. The CDR3 loop is CATGQFAGGTNEQFF. CDR3 sequence (DNA): TGTGCCACCGGCCAGTTCGCGGGAGGTACCAATGAGCAGTTCTTC. Full variable domain (rest looked up from reference TRBV19 and TRBJ2-1): DGGITQSPKYLFRKEGQNVTLSCEQNLNHDAMYWYRQDPGQGLRLIYYSQIVNDFQKGDIAEGYSVSREKKESFPLTVTSAQKNPTAFYLCATGQFAGGTNEQFFGPGTRLTVL.

The rearrangement links TRBV28 to TRBJ1-2, with D maybe TRBD1 (5 bases). This CDR3 comprises 12 residues. The germline V and J ends were trimmed by 8 bases and 7 bases, with 14 bases remaining between them. Germline CDR1 reads MDHEN; CDR2 reads SYDVKM. The CDR3: CASGAGWFGYTF. The CDR3 nucleotides read TGTGCCAGCGGGGCAGGGTGGTTTGGCTACACCTTC.